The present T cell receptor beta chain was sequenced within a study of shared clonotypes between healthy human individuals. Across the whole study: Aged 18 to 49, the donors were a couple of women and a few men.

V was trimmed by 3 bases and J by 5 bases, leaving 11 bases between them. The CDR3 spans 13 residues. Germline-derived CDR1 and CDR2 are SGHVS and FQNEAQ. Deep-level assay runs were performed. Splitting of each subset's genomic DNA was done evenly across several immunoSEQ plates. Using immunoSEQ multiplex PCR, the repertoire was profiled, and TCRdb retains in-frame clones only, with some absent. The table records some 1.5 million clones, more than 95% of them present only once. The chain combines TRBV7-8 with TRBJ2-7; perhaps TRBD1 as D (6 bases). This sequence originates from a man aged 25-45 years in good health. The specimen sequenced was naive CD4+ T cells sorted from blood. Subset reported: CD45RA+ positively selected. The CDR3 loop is CASSFNRVNEQYF. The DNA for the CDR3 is TGTGCCAGCAGCTTCAACAGGGTGAACGAGCAGTACTTC.